This note documents a single TCR beta chain sequence. Its antigen is still unknown. It was 5'RACE with constant-segment primers that produced the TCR alpha and TCR beta cDNA libraries, which carried sample barcodes and UMIs. TCRdb re-called the 5' RACE reads with MiXCR, one entry per CDR3 protein. The table includes about 470,000 distinct CDR3 sequences, 20% to 25% detected once. This specimen belongs to a study of T-cell memory formation after mild COVID-19. About the study: Largely, TCR clusters stayed within a single donor. The study's findings and limits: Cross-reactive memory seemingly joined, as some responding clones were found in pre-infection memory. Clones shrinking between day 15 and 85 showed a balanced CD4/CD8 split, and those that grew later tilted toward CD4+.

Trimming at V came to 6 bases and at J to 0 bases, leaving 5 bases not matched to a gene. The CDR3 has 14 amino acids. Germline V lookup: CDR1 MGHDK, CDR2 SYGVNS. This TCR came from an adult woman who had mild COVID-19 (a few samples of this study predate the infection). Cell type and time point are not known. Material: PBMCs or a T cell subset sorted from them (not recorded which). V usage is TRBV25-1 and J usage is TRBJ2-7; TRBD2 matches 7 bases. In DNA, the CDR3 is TGTGCCAGCAGAGAAGGGGAGGGCTCCTACGAGCAGTACTTC. Its translation: CASREGEGSYEQYF.